These T cell receptor beta chains were read from a single sample in a study of shared clonotypes between healthy human individuals. Data came from immunoSEQ multiplex PCR; TCRdb stores just in-frame clones and leaves some out. The sample includes around 1,000,000 clones, about 80% of them seen just once. Sample: memory CD4+ T cells from PBMCs. All receptors derive from a man between 18 and 29 years old in good health. Some clones in this sample may be carry-over from other donors' samples. Each CDR3 is given with its conserved first and last residue. D genes are given only for firm matches. A clone size is listed for some rows: how often the clone was seen (once, few, many), or a class if it is expanded.

V	D	length	J	size	CDR3	DNA
TRBV10-3	-	15	TRBJ1-2	-	CAISDPGAGRVGYTF	TGTGCCATCAGTGACCCAGGGGCCGGACGGGTTGGCTACACCTTC
TRBV27	TRBD1	18	TRBJ2-6	-	CASSRGTGQLSGANVLTF	TGTGCCAGCAGTCGCGGGACAGGCCAGCTCTCTGGGGCCAACGTCCTGACTTTC
TRBV5-8	TRBD2	16	TRBJ2-7	-	CASSSQLAGSSYEQYF	TGTGCCAGCAGCAGTCAACTAGCGGGGAGCTCCTACGAGCAGTACTTC
TRBV29-1	-	12	TRBJ1-5	-	CSVIDGPEPQHF	TGCAGCGTTATTGACGGCCCGGAGCCCCAGCATTTT
TRBV11-2	TRBD2	19	TRBJ2-7	-	CASSSLAGEKGRRSYEQYF	TGTGCCAGCAGCTCCTTAGCGGGTGAAAAGGGCCGTCGCTCCTACGAGCAGTACTTC
TRBV19	TRBD2	16	TRBJ2-1	-	CASRQTSGRAWYEQFF	TGTGCCAGTAGGCAAACTAGCGGGAGGGCCTGGTATGAGCAGTTCTTC
TRBV5-4	-	14	TRBJ2-5	-	CASSLGQIQETQYF	TGTGCCAGCAGCTTGGGTCAAATCCAAGAGACCCAGTACTTC
TRBV18	-	15	TRBJ1-1	-	CASSPVGSPNTEAFF	TGTGCCAGCTCACCGGTTGGCAGCCCGAACACTGAAGCTTTCTTT
TRBV6-1	-	15	TRBJ2-5	-	CASSLSLSSQETQYF	TGTGCCAGCAGCCTATCTCTGAGCAGTCAAGAGACCCAGTACTTC
TRBV29-1	-	17	TRBJ2-4	-	CSVEEFRSGLAKNIQYF	TGCAGCGTTGAAGAGTTTAGGAGCGGCCTAGCCAAAAACATTCAGTACTTC
TRBV6-1	TRBD1	18	TRBJ2-7	many	CASSERGQGWAGAYEQYF	TGTGCCAGCAGTGAAAGGGGACAGGGCTGGGCAGGGGCCTACGAGCAGTACTTC
TRBV28	-	11	TRBJ1-5	once	CASSSTQPQHF	TGTGCCAGCAGCTCGACTCAGCCCCAGCATTTT
TRBV29-1	-	12	TRBJ2-3	-	CSVEKGTDTQYF	TGCAGCGTTGAGAAGGGCACAGATACGCAGTATTTT
TRBV29-1	-	13	TRBJ2-7	few	CSVQRLLDYEQYF	TGCAGCGTACAACGGTTGTTAGACTACGAGCAGTACTTC
TRBV6-6	-	14	TRBJ2-7	-	CASSTPPVPYEQYF	TGTGCCAGCAGTACCCCCCCAGTCCCCTACGAGCAGTACTTC
TRBV29-1	-	12	TRBJ1-3	-	CSVEKSGNTIYF	TGCAGCGTTGAAAAGTCCGGAAACACCATATATTTT
TRBV7-9	TRBD2	15	TRBJ2-1	-	CASTAGAGDYNEQFF	TGTGCCAGCACCGCGGGAGCGGGAGACTACAATGAGCAGTTCTTC
TRBV7-7	TRBD1	14	TRBJ2-5	-	CASSHGQGRETQYF	TGTGCCAGCAGCCACGGACAGGGTAGAGAGACCCAGTACTTC
TRBV20-1	-	10	TRBJ2-1	once	CSAIAVEQFF	TGCAGTGCTATCGCAGTCGAGCAGTTCTTC
TRBV5-1	TRBD1	20	TRBJ2-6	once	CASSTLIPATGGSGANVLTF	TGCGCCAGCAGCACACTAATACCCGCGACAGGGGGCTCTGGGGCCAACGTCCTGACTTTC
TRBV28	TRBD2	15	TRBJ2-1	-	CASSPLAGVYNEQFF	TGTGCCAGCAGTCCACTAGCGGGAGTCTACAATGAGCAGTTCTTC
TRBV18	-	13	TRBJ1-1	-	CASSPRLDTEAFF	TGTGCCAGCTCACCACGATTGGACACTGAAGCTTTCTTT
TRBV30	TRBD1	14	TRBJ1-2	few	CAWSGQGSNYGYTF	TGTGCCTGGAGTGGACAGGGCTCTAACTATGGCTACACCTTC
TRBV7-8	-	13	TRBJ2-5	-	CASSLGVRETQYF	TGTGCCAGCAGCTTAGGAGTGCGAGAGACCCAGTACTTC
TRBV18	TRBD2	16	TRBJ2-1	-	CASSLMLAGGNAEQFF	TGTGCCAGCTCACTGATGCTAGCGGGGGGAAATGCTGAGCAGTTCTTC
TRBV28	-	12	TRBJ1-4	-	CASRENNEKLFF	TGTGCCAGCAGGGAGAATAATGAAAAACTGTTTTTT
TRBV4-1	TRBD2	14	TRBJ2-7	-	CASSQSGSGYEQYF	TGCGCCAGCAGCCAAAGCGGGAGTGGGTACGAGCAGTACTTC
TRBV10-3	-	14	TRBJ1-5	-	CAISEDRENQPQHF	TGTGCCATCAGCGAGGACAGAGAGAATCAGCCCCAGCATTTT
TRBV20-1	-	11	TRBJ1-1	few	CSARDEDEAFF	TGCAGTGCTCGAGATGAAGATGAAGCTTTCTTT
TRBV4-3	-	14	TRBJ2-7	-	CASSVRDGSYEQYF	TGCGCCAGCAGTGTCCGGGACGGGTCCTACGAGCAGTACTTC
TRBV9	-	15	TRBJ1-5	-	CASSVAGNPNQPQHF	TGTGCCAGCAGCGTAGCTGGGAACCCCAATCAGCCCCAGCATTTT
TRBV16	-	15	TRBJ1-3	few	CASSQSYGTGNTIYF	TGTGCCAGCAGCCAATCATACGGAACTGGAAACACCATATATTTT
TRBV7-3	-	17	TRBJ2-1	-	CASSLRRGGGAYNEQFF	TGTGCCAGCAGCCTCCGACGCGGGGGCGGGGCCTACAATGAGCAGTTCTTC
TRBV7-2	-	14	TRBJ1-1	-	CASTLQAGNTEAFF	TGTGCCAGCACCCTTCAGGCAGGAAACACTGAAGCTTTCTTT
TRBV11-3	-	15	TRBJ1-1	few	CASSLGGTGDAEAFF	TGTGCCAGCAGCTTAGGGGGTACAGGAGACGCTGAAGCTTTCTTT
TRBV18	-	16	TRBJ1-3	once	CASSPRTVASGNTIYF	TGTGCCAGCTCCCCCAGGACAGTCGCGTCTGGAAACACCATATATTTT
TRBV4-2	TRBD1	16	TRBJ2-6	once	CASSPGQVSGANVLTF	TGTGCCAGCAGCCCCGGACAGGTCTCTGGGGCCAACGTCCTGACTTTC
TRBV7-2	-	13	TRBJ2-5	-	CASSLALGETQYF	TGTGCCAGCAGCTTAGCGTTGGGAGAGACCCAGTACTTC
TRBV5-5	-	15	TRBJ2-2	-	CASSLVDWTTGELFF	TGTGCCAGCAGCTTGGTGGACTGGACCACCGGGGAGCTGTTTTTT
TRBV19	-	12	TRBJ2-3	-	CASSTLQGTQYF	TGTGCCAGTAGTACCCTTCAAGGTACGCAGTATTTT
TRBV18	TRBD2	17	TRBJ2-2	-	CATSQILAGANTGELFF	TGTGCCACCTCCCAAATTTTAGCGGGAGCAAACACCGGGGAGCTGTTTTTT
TRBV28	-	15	TRBJ2-5	-	CASSRGISSVKTQYF	TGTGCCAGCAGCAGGGGAATTTCTTCGGTGAAGACCCAGTACTTC
TRBV6-1	TRBD2	16	TRBJ2-7	-	CASSVTSGRFSYEQYF	TGTGCCAGCAGTGTTACTAGCGGGAGGTTTTCCTACGAGCAGTACTTC
TRBV7-8	-	13	TRBJ2-5	-	CASSLEPQETQYF	TGTGCCAGCAGCTTAGAGCCTCAAGAGACCCAGTACTTC
TRBV5-1	-	14	TRBJ2-1	once	CASSLVSLSNEQFF	TGCGCCAGCAGCTTGGTCTCCCTGTCGAATGAGCAGTTCTTC
TRBV14	-	14	TRBJ1-1	-	CASSQEAGFTEAFF	TGTGCCAGCAGCCAAGAAGCGGGGTTTACTGAAGCTTTCTTT
TRBV18	-	13	TRBJ1-4	-	CASSPEGIGKLFF	TGTGCCAGCTCACCCGAGGGGATCGGGAAACTGTTTTTT
TRBV9	-	18	TRBJ2-3	-	CASSEGVGRPLGTDTQYF	TGTGCCAGCAGCGAGGGGGTAGGACGGCCCTTGGGGACAGATACGCAGTATTTT
TRBV4-2	-	14	TRBJ1-2	-	CASSQGPGREDYTF	TGTGCCAGCAGCCAAGGACCGGGACGGGAAGACTACACCTTC
TRBV5-5	TRBD1	13	TRBJ1-2	-	CASRPGTAYGYTF	TGTGCCAGCAGACCCGGGACAGCCTATGGCTACACCTTC
TRBV5-1	TRBD1	13	TRBJ2-2	-	CASRTGNTGELFF	TGCGCCAGTCGGACAGGGAACACCGGGGAGCTGTTTTTT
TRBV27	-	16	TRBJ1-2	-	CASSFRQDRLGYGYTF	TGTGCCAGCAGTTTCCGACAGGACCGACTAGGCTATGGCTACACCTTC
TRBV29-1	-	12	TRBJ1-2	-	CSVEPEAGGYTF	TGCAGCGTTGAGCCCGAGGCGGGCGGCTACACCTTC
TRBV7-9	-	14	TRBJ1-2	few	CASTRGHRNYGYTF	TGTGCCAGCACCCGAGGGCACAGAAACTATGGCTACACCTTC
TRBV27	-	15	TRBJ1-4	-	CASSLGQSTNEKLFF	TGTGCCAGCAGTTTAGGCCAGTCAACTAATGAAAAACTGTTTTTT
TRBV7-9	TRBD2	16	TRBJ2-3	-	CASSLETGGPPDTQYF	TGTGCCAGCAGCTTAGAGACGGGAGGGCCCCCAGATACGCAGTATTTT
TRBV5-4	-	14	TRBJ2-3	once	CASSLKKVADTQYF	TGTGCCAGCAGCTTAAAAAAGGTTGCAGATACGCAGTATTTT
TRBV2	-	11	TRBJ2-7	-	CASSRGYEQYF	TGTGCCAGCTCCAGGGGCTACGAGCAGTACTTC
TRBV6-4	-	15	TRBJ2-6	-	CASSDSHSGANVLTF	TGTGCCAGCAGTGACTCACATTCTGGGGCCAACGTCCTGACTTTC